These T cell receptor beta chains were read from a single sample in a study of cytomegalovirus exposure and HLA in healthy donors. Only in-frame clones appear in the TCRdb table, and some are missing; sequencing was by immunoSEQ multiplex PCR. The sample has some 120,000 clones; just under 75% are singletons. The material sequenced was PBMCs. Receptors originate from a man between 40 and 49 years old in good health and CMV-seropositive. Both conserved end residues are part of each CDR3. Fields, in order: CDR3 DNA, CDR3 protein, V gene, J gene, D gene, clone size. A D gene is named only where the DNA matches it firmly. A clone size is listed for some rows: how often the clone was seen (once, few, many), or a class if it is expanded.

TGTGCCAGCAGCAAAACTCGGGGCGGGGGGACCCAGTACTTC	CASSKTRGGGTQYF	TRBV11-3	TRBJ2-5	TRBD2	NA
TGTGCCACTGGCCTTAACTATGGCTACACCTTC	CATGLNYGYTF	TRBV19	TRBJ1-2	NA	NA
TGCAGCCTGGACCTCGGCAGCGGCTCCTACAATGAGCAGTTCTTC	CSLDLGSGSYNEQFF	TRBV29-1	TRBJ2-1	NA	few
TGCGCCAGCAGCTTGGGGATTCCGGGACAGGGCTCTGGGGCCAACGTCCTGACTTTC	CASSLGIPGQGSGANVLTF	TRBV5-1	TRBJ2-6	TRBD1	NA
TGTGCCAGCAGCTTAGGTGCTAGCGGGATTCGCGAGCAGTACTTC	CASSLGASGIREQYF	TRBV7-9	TRBJ2-7	TRBD2	few
TGTGCCAGTACGGACAGGGATTATGGCTACACCTTC	CASTDRDYGYTF	TRBV28	TRBJ1-2	TRBD1	NA
TGTGCCAGCAGCACTACAAGGGAGGGGCTTGCGGATACGCAGTATTTT	CASSTTREGLADTQYF	TRBV5-6	TRBJ2-3	TRBD2	few
TGTGCCAGCAGCTTGGCCGGTACCTATAATTCACCCCTCCACTTT	CASSLAGTYNSPLHF	TRBV5-4	TRBJ1-6	NA	NA
TGTGCCAGCAGTGATCTAGCGGGAGGGAGCAATGAGCAGTTCTTC	CASSDLAGGSNEQFF	TRBV6-4	TRBJ2-1	TRBD2	few
TGTGCCAGCAGTTACTCGCCACAGGGTGGCTACACCTTC	CASSYSPQGGYTF	TRBV6-6	TRBJ1-2	NA	NA
TGTGCCAGCAGTCCTCCCCGACATTCGTCCGGGGAGCTGTTTTTT	CASSPPRHSSGELFF	TRBV28	TRBJ2-2	NA	once
TGCGCCAGCAGCCAAGAGGGGGCGCATGGGACGCAGTATTTT	CASSQEGAHGTQYF	TRBV4-1	TRBJ2-3	NA	NA
TGTGCCAGCAGCTTGGGCCCGGGACTAGCAACCGGGGAGCTGTTTTTT	CASSLGPGLATGELFF	TRBV5-4	TRBJ2-2	TRBD2	once
TGCAGCGTTGATCATGGGAGGACTGAAGCTTTCTTT	CSVDHGRTEAFF	TRBV29-1	TRBJ1-1	NA	once
TGTGCCTGGAGTGTAGAGGAGACCCAGTACTTC	CAWSVEETQYF	TRBV30	TRBJ2-5	NA	NA
TGTGCCAGCAGCTCATCAAGGGGCTCTGAAGCTTTCTTT	CASSSSRGSEAFF	TRBV9	TRBJ1-1	NA	NA
TGTGCCAGCCAGCAGGGACTAGGTTTCTCCTACGAGCAGTACTTC	CASQQGLGFSYEQYF	TRBV27	TRBJ2-7	TRBD2	NA
TGTGCCAGCAGCCGGGGGGGGCAGCCCCAGCATTTT	CASSRGGQPQHF	TRBV7-2	TRBJ1-5	NA	NA
TGTGCCAGTAGTATAGGCGGGAGCTACGAGCAGTACTTC	CASSIGGSYEQYF	TRBV19	TRBJ2-7	TRBD2	NA
TGTGCCAGCAGTTGGTCCGGGACAGGGCGCAGCAATCAGCCCCAGCATTTT	CASSWSGTGRSNQPQHF	TRBV2	TRBJ1-5	TRBD1	NA
TGTGCCAGCAGTTTCCCGGACAGGGTGACAAACATTCAGTACTTC	CASSFPDRVTNIQYF	TRBV28	TRBJ2-4	TRBD1	NA
TGTGCCAGCAGTTACGTGGCGGGGGGGATTGAAAAACTGTTTTTT	CASSYVAGGIEKLFF	TRBV6-5	TRBJ1-4	NA	NA
TGTGCCAGCAGCTTAGCCGGGACAGCCAGGGAGACCCAGTACTTC	CASSLAGTARETQYF	TRBV11-2	TRBJ2-5	TRBD1	NA
TGTGCCAGCAGCTTAGACGAGGGCAGGTCGATCTCATATGGCTACACCTTC	CASSLDEGRSISYGYTF	TRBV7-9	TRBJ1-2	NA	NA
TGTGCCAGCAGTTACCGGACAGGGGCCGGAGGTACTGAAGCTTTCTTT	CASSYRTGAGGTEAFF	TRBV6-5	TRBJ1-1	TRBD1	NA
TGTGCCAGCAGGCCTAGTAGGAACACCGGGGAGCTGTTTTTT	CASRPSRNTGELFF	TRBV6-4	TRBJ2-2	NA	NA
TGTGCCAGCAGCCTCCGGGACTCCATTTACTTC	CASSLRDSIYF	TRBV4-2	TRBJ2-5	NA	few
TGCGCCAGCAGCCTCCAAGGACAGGGGTACGAGACCCAGTACTTC	CASSLQGQGYETQYF	TRBV5-1	TRBJ2-5	TRBD1	NA
TGTGCCACCAGCAGAGTAAAGGGGCGGTTGACCTACGAGCAGTACTTC	CATSRVKGRLTYEQYF	TRBV15	TRBJ2-7	NA	NA
TGTGCCAGCAGTAGGGACAGGGGGAACTCTGGGGCCAACGTCCTGACTTTC	CASSRDRGNSGANVLTF	TRBV2	TRBJ2-6	TRBD1	NA
TGTGCCAGCAGCCCCTCTCGCGGGGGGTACTACAATGAGCAGTTCTTC	CASSPSRGGYYNEQFF	TRBV14	TRBJ2-1	TRBD2	NA
TGTGCCAGCAGCTTTTCTGGGGGGTCCTACGAGCAGTACTTC	CASSFSGGSYEQYF	TRBV7-2	TRBJ2-7	NA	NA
TGTGCCAGCAGCTTAGTTGGGACACCGAACACTGAAGCTTTCTTT	CASSLVGTPNTEAFF	TRBV7-8	TRBJ1-1	NA	NA
TGTGCCAGCAGTTTCCGCAGGGACAGGGTTAACTATGGCTACACCTTC	CASSFRRDRVNYGYTF	TRBV28	TRBJ1-2	TRBD1	NA
TGTGCCAGCAGCGTCGGCGGGAGGGATAGCACAGATACGCAGTATTTT	CASSVGGRDSTDTQYF	TRBV9	TRBJ2-3	TRBD2	NA
TGTGCCAGTAGTATAGATCTCGGCACCGGGGAGCTGTTTTTT	CASSIDLGTGELFF	TRBV19	TRBJ2-2	NA	NA
TGTGCCAGTAGTATAATCCCAGGCGGCTACACCTTC	CASSIIPGGYTF	TRBV19	TRBJ1-2	NA	few
TGTGCCAGCAACCTGCACGTGAGGCAGGGTAGCCAGCCCCAGCATTTT	CASNLHVRQGSQPQHF	TRBV28	TRBJ1-5	NA	NA
TGTGCCAGCAGTCCGCCGGACAAGAGCTCCTACGAGCAGTACTTC	CASSPPDKSSYEQYF	TRBV28	TRBJ2-7	NA	NA
TGTGCCAGCAGTTTGGGGAGGGGGACAATCCATGGCTACACCTTC	CASSLGRGTIHGYTF	TRBV27	TRBJ1-2	NA	NA
TGTGCCAGTCTAGAAGGTAACAGGGTGGACACTGAAGCTTTCTTT	CASLEGNRVDTEAFF	TRBV19	TRBJ1-1	NA	NA
TGTGCCAGCAGTCCTCGTCGGACAGGGGGCAATCAGCCCCAGCATTTT	CASSPRRTGGNQPQHF	TRBV27	TRBJ1-5	TRBD1	NA
TGTGCCAGTTCCCCAACAGGGGCAACTGAAGCTTTCTTT	CASSPTGATEAFF	TRBV13	TRBJ1-1	TRBD1	NA
TGTGCCAGCTCCTCGGGGGGGTACACCGGGGAGCTGTTTTTT	CASSSGGYTGELFF	TRBV28	TRBJ2-2	TRBD2	NA
TGTGCCAGCAGTTCCTCCCTCCTAACCGGGTCAAACGAGCAGTACTTC	CASSSSLLTGSNEQYF	TRBV2	TRBJ2-7	NA	NA
TGCGCCAGCAGTGATGGAGGCGAACAGTTCTTC	CASSDGGEQFF	TRBV10-1	TRBJ2-1	NA	NA
TGTGCCAGCAGCTTGACCTCTCGGGTGGGTCATGGCTACACCTTC	CASSLTSRVGHGYTF	TRBV5-8	TRBJ1-2	NA	NA
TGTGCCAGCAGCCCACCTAGCGGGGGGGCCAATACGCAGTATTTT	CASSPPSGGANTQYF	TRBV28	TRBJ2-3	TRBD2	NA
TGTGCCAGCAGCTTTGGGCGGGGGGGCTACCAAGAGACCCAGTACTTC	CASSFGRGGYQETQYF	TRBV5-4	TRBJ2-5	TRBD2	NA
TGTGCCAGCAGCGCGGACAGACTGAACACTGAAGCTTTCTTT	CASSADRLNTEAFF	TRBV9	TRBJ1-1	NA	NA
TGCGCCAGCAGGGTCGCTAGCGGGAGTTATGAGCAGTTCTTC	CASRVASGSYEQFF	TRBV5-1	TRBJ2-1	TRBD2	NA